The 23 T cell receptor beta chains below come from one sample, sequenced in a study of T cell responses to AZD1222 COVID-19 vaccine. The assay was immunoSEQ multiplex PCR, and TCRdb's table has in-frame clones only and misses some. This table holds around 65,000 clones, approximately 85% found once. Material: peripheral blood, obtained 28 days after the second AZD1222 dose. These TCRs come from an adult who received the AZD1222 COVID-19 vaccine.

This chain links TRBV7-9 with TRBJ2-3; a possible D gene is TRBD1 (6 bases). The CDR3 spans 14 residues. Between the trimmed V and J ends, which lost 9 bases and 2 bases, there was a span of 15 bases. Germline CDR1 reads SEHNR; CDR2 reads FQNEAQ (reference sequence). CDR3 protein: CASIQGLDTDTQYF. DNA of the CDR3: TGTGCCAGTATACAGGGTTTGGACACAGATACGCAGTATTTT.

The rearrangement joins TRBV28 to TRBJ2-7; D may be TRBD2 (5 bases). V shed 2 bases and J shed 1 base, with 24 bases lying between them. The CDR3 runs to 19 residues. Germline lookup yields CDR1 MDHEN and CDR2 SYDVKM. The CDR3 protein is CASSLSPTMRAYGSYEQYF. CDR3 coding DNA: TGTGCCAGCAGTTTAAGTCCGACGATGAGGGCATATGGATCCTACGAGCAGTACTTC.

V gene TRBV19 combines with J gene TRBJ2-5, with TRBD2 identical over 7 bases. The CDR3 is made up of 13 amino acids. From germline, CDR1 is LNHDA and CDR2 SQIVND (reference sequence). Germline trimming cut 8 bases from V and 3 bases from J; bases unmatched to any gene: 6. The CDR3 protein is CASRRDYEETQYF. The CDR3 region has the DNA TGTGCCAGTCGCCGGGACTATGAAGAGACCCAGTACTTC.

V usage is TRBV19 and J usage is TRBJ2-5; 7 bases are shared with TRBD2. This CDR3 is 16 amino acids long. The germline gives CDR1 LNHDA, CDR2 SQIVND (reference sequence). The V segment lost 6 bases and the J segment 1 base; nucleotides outside the gene matches: 11. The CDR3 region is CASSTILSGAQETQYF. The CDR3 nucleotides are TGTGCCAGTAGCACAATCCTCAGCGGGGCCCAAGAGACCCAGTACTTC.

The table lists this clone with a few counts. V gene TRBV30 combines with J gene TRBJ1-6; no clear D gene. This CDR3 comprises 14 residues. Trimming stripped 0 bases from V and 11 bases from J, with 14 bases between. Germline V lookup: CDR1 GTSNPN, CDR2 SVGIG (reference sequence). The CDR3 region is CAWSVIAGGPPLHF. CDR3 bases: TGTGCCTGGAGTGTAATCGCAGGAGGACCACCCCTCCACTTT.

The genes are TRBV24-1 and TRBJ2-3; 10 bases are shared with TRBD2. This CDR3 has 16 amino acids. Losses at the gene ends were 4 bases for V and 4 bases for J; bases not matched to a gene: 7. CDR1 and CDR2 from the germline V gene are KGHDR and SFDVKD. CDR3 DNA: TGTGCCACCAGTGAGACCAGCGGGAGGGCCCCAGATACGCAGTATTTT. This gives the protein CATSETSGRAPDTQYF.

The chain's CDR3 is CASSLLSAGNEKLFF. In nucleotides, the CDR3 is TGTGCCAGCAGTTTATTATCGGCCGGTAATGAAAAACTGTTTTTT. The V and J genes are TRBV27 and TRBJ1-4, with D uncertain. This CDR3 is 15 amino acids long. CDR1 is MNHEY and CDR2 is SMNVEV in the germline V gene (reference sequence). Trimming took off 1 base at V and 4 bases at J, with 10 bases between the two ends.

The chain recombines TRBV6-5 with TRBJ2-7; TRBD1 aligns across 8 bases. With V trimmed by 4 bases and J by 0 bases, 5 bases remained unmatched. CDR1 MNHEY and CDR2 SVGAGI come from the germline V gene. This CDR3 comprises 15 residues. The CDR3 loop reads CASSSGQGNSYEQYF. DNA of the CDR3: TGTGCCAGCAGTTCCGGACAGGGCAACTCCTACGAGCAGTACTTC.

The chain employs TRBV3-1 (or the pseudogene TRBV3-2) and TRBJ2-2; no clear D gene. The CDR3 totals 12 residues. Germline-derived CDR1 and CDR2 are LGHDT and YNNKEL (reference sequence). Trimming removed 4 bases at V and 5 bases at J, with 5 bases between. Here the CDR3 reads CASSLQTGELFF. In nucleotides, the CDR3 is TGTGCCAGCAGCCTTCAGACCGGGGAGCTGTTTTTT.

The CDR3 nucleotides are TGTGCCAGCTCAGGGGTATCGTACAATGAGCAGTTCTTC. This gives the protein CASSGVSYNEQFF. The genes are TRBV25-1 and TRBJ2-1; D might be TRBD1 (6 bases). This CDR3 region has 13 residues. CDR1 and CDR2 (germline): MGHDK, SYGVNS. Trimming removed 8 bases at V and 4 bases at J, with 12 bases between.

The rearrangement uses TRBV29-1 and TRBJ1-2; 7 positions match TRBD1. V shed 7 bases and J 0 bases; nucleotides not matched to a gene: 5. CDR3 length: 13 amino acids. Germline V gene data show CDR1 as SQVTM and CDR2 as ANQGSEA. CDR3 in DNA: TGCAGCGCCCAGACAGGGTCTAACTATGGCTACACCTTC. The encoded protein is CSAQTGSNYGYTF.

The rearrangement links TRBV6-2 or TRBV6-3 to TRBJ1-2, with TRBD1 matching over 7 bases. Germline V gene data show CDR1 as MNHEY and CDR2 as SVGEGT. There are 14 residues in the CDR3. Germline trimming cut 0 bases from V and 8 bases from J; bases unmatched to any gene: 6. In nucleotides, the CDR3 is TGTGCCAGCAGTTACTCGTTACAGGGGAGCGGCTACACCTTC. Translated, it gives CASSYSLQGSGYTF.

The genes are TRBV7-2 and TRBJ2-1; no clear D. CDR1 and CDR2 (germline): SGHTA, FQGNSA. V shed 3 bases and J shed 4 bases, with 4 bases lying between them. The CDR3 totals 12 residues. CDR3 nucleotide sequence: TGTGCCAGCAGCTTCCCATACAATGAGCAGTTCTTC. Its translation is CASSFPYNEQFF.

This chain connects TRBV7-2 to TRBJ2-2; 8 nucleotides match TRBD1. This CDR3 has 15 amino acids. V dropped 3 bases and J dropped 6; count of bases not matched to a gene: 6. Germline V lookup: CDR1 SGHTA, CDR2 FQGNSA. The CDR3 loop is CASSFLGQGAGELFF. The CDR3 nucleotides read TGTGCCAGCAGCTTTTTAGGACAGGGTGCCGGGGAGCTGTTTTTT.

The chain combines TRBV5-1 with TRBJ2-7; a possible D gene is TRBD1 (6 bases). Looked up from germline, CDR1 is SGHRS and CDR2 is YFSETQ. The CDR3 consists of 14 residues. V lost 4 bases to trimming and J lost 3 bases, with 14 bases between them. The CDR3 coding sequence is TGCGCCAGCAGCCCACGGACAGCACGCTACGAGCAGTACTTC. Its translation: CASSPRTARYEQYF.

The rearrangement joins TRBV27 to TRBJ1-6; 9 nucleotides line up with TRBD1. Germline CDR1 MNHEY, CDR2 SMNVEV (reference sequence). The CDR3 contains 14 residues. V was clipped by 7 bases and J by 7 bases; unmatched bases: 5. The CDR3 sequence: CASKGQGSNSPLHF. CDR3 in DNA: TGTGCCAGCAAAGGACAGGGGAGCAATTCACCCCTCCACTTT.

The V and J genes are TRBV5-1 and TRBJ2-2; 12 bases map to TRBD2. The V segment lost 4 bases and the J segment 6 bases; nucleotides outside the gene matches: 10. Germline CDR1 is SGHRS and CDR2 is YFSETQ. The CDR3 sequence is 17 residues long. CDR3 DNA: TGCGCCAGCAGCCTTAGGACTAGCGGGACTTACCCCGGGGAGCTGTTTTTT. Its translation is CASSLRTSGTYPGELFF.

The chain recombines TRBV3-1 (or the pseudogene TRBV3-2) with TRBJ2-1; 9 bases are shared with TRBD2. CDR1 is LGHDT and CDR2 is YNNKEL in the germline V gene (reference sequence). After removal of 0 bases from V and 9 bases from J, the junction contained 12 bases not matched to a gene. CDR3 size: 17 residues. CDR3 amino acids: CASSQDSIAGAFGEQFF. DNA of the CDR3: TGTGCCAGCAGCCAAGATTCGATAGCGGGAGCATTCGGTGAGCAGTTCTTC.

This chain joins TRBV5-1 and TRBJ1-3, with 9 bases aligning to TRBD1. Germline V lookup: CDR1 SGHRS, CDR2 YFSETQ. J gave up 4 bases and V 2 bases, and 7 bases lay outside the gene matches. The CDR3 totals 16 residues. CDR3 nucleotides: TGCGCCAGCAGCTTCGCGACAGGGGGAATGGGAAACACCATATATTTT. Protein: CASSFATGGMGNTIYF.

The chain links TRBV13 to TRBJ2-1; maybe TRBD2 (5 bases). This CDR3 is 15 amino acids long. The germline V and J ends were trimmed by 5 bases and 9 bases, with 20 bases remaining between them. Germline CDR1 PRHDT, CDR2 FYEKMQ (reference sequence). CDR3 in amino acids: CASSLEGYGVGEQFF. The DNA of the CDR3 is TGTGCCAGCAGCCTAGAGGGATACGGTGTCGGTGAGCAGTTCTTC.

This clone appeared once. The chain couples TRBV27 to TRBJ1-1, with D possibly TRBD1 on 5 matching bases. The CDR3 totals 13 residues. Trimming took 1 base from V and 4 from J, leaving 7 bases between them. CDR1 is MNHEY, CDR2 SMNVEV, per germline (reference sequence). Here the CDR3 reads CASSLWGVTEAFF. Written as DNA, the CDR3 is TGTGCCAGCAGTTTATGGGGGGTCACTGAAGCTTTCTTT.

J is TRBJ2-7 and V is TRBV30; TRBD1 might be the D (6 bases). The CDR3 runs to 13 residues. Germline loops: CDR1 GTSNPN, CDR2 SVGIG (reference sequence). The V and J ends lost 2 bases and 7 bases respectively, with 15 bases between them. CDR3 in amino acids: CAWSLQGLWEQYF. CDR3 nucleotides: TGTGCCTGGAGTTTGCAGGGGCTATGGGAGCAGTACTTC. The full variable domain, with the rest looked up from reference TRBV30 and TRBJ2-7, is SQTIHQWPATLVQPVGSPLSLECTVEGTSNPNLYWYRQAAGRGLQLLFYSVGIGQISSEVPQNLSASRPQDRQFILSSKKLLLSDSGFYLCAWSLQGLWEQYFGPGTRLTVT.

The chain joins TRBV6-1 to TRBJ2-7; no clear D gene. The CDR3 is 12 residues long. Trimming pared 2 bases from V and 3 bases from J, leaving 5 bases between. Germline V gene lookup returns CDR1 MNHNS and CDR2 SASEGT. CDR3 region: CASSEYGYEQYF. Here the CDR3 DNA reads TGTGCCAGCAGTGAATACGGCTACGAGCAGTACTTC.